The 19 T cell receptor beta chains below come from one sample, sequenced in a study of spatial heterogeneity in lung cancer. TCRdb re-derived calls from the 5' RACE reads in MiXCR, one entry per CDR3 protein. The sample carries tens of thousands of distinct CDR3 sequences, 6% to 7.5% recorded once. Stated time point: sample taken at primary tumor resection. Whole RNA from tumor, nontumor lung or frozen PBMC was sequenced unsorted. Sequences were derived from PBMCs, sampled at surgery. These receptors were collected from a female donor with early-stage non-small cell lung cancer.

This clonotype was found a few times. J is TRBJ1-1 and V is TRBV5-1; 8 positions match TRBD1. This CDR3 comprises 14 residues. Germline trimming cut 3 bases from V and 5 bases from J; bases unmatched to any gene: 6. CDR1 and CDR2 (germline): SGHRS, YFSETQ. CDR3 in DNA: TGCGCCAGCAGCTCGGGACAGGTTCGGACTGAAGCTTTCTTT. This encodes CASSSGQVRTEAFF.

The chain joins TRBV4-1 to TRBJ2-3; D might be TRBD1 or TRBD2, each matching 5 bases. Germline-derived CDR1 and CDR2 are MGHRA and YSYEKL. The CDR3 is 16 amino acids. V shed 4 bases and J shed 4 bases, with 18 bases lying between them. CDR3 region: CASSRDDVGVADTQYF. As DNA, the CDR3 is TGCGCCAGCAGCCGAGATGACGTGGGGGTTGCAGATACGCAGTATTTT.

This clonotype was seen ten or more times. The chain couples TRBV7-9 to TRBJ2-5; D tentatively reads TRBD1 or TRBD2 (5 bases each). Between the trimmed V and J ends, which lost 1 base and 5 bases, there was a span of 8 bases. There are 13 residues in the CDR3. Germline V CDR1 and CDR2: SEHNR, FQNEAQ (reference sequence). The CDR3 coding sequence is TGTGCCAGCAGCTTAGGAGGGACGGAGACCCAGTACTTC. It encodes CASSLGGTETQYF.

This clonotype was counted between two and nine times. CDR3 residues: CASSPGASEYNEQFF. The CDR3 nucleotides read TGTGCCAGCAGCCCAGGGGCTAGCGAGTACAATGAGCAGTTCTTC. V gene TRBV7-3 combines with J gene TRBJ2-1; D assignment may be TRBD1 or TRBD2 (6 bases each). Per germline, CDR1 SGHTA and CDR2 FQGTGA. The CDR3 contains 15 residues. V dropped 5 bases and J dropped 4 bases, with 15 bases sitting between them. Filled out from reference TRBV7-3 and TRBJ2-1, the complete variable domain reads GAGVSQTPSNKVTEKGKYVELRCDPISGHTALYWYRQSLGQGPEFLIYFQGTGAADDSGLPNDRFFAVRPEGSVSTLKIQRTERGDSAVYLCASSPGASEYNEQFFGPGTRLTVL.

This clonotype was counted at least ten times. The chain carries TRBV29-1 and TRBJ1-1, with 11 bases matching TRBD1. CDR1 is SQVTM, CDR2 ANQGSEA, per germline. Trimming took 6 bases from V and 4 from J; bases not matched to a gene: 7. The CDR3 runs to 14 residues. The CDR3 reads CSVASGTGGTEAFF. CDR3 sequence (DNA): TGCAGCGTGGCTTCCGGGACAGGGGGCACTGAAGCTTTCTTT.

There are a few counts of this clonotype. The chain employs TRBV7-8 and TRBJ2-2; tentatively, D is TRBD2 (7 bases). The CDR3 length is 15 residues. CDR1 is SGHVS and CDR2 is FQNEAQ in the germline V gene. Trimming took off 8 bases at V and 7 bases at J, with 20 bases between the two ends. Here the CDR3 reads CASANRDGRFGELFF. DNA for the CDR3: TGTGCCAGCGCCAACAGGGACGGGAGGTTCGGGGAGCTGTTTTTT.

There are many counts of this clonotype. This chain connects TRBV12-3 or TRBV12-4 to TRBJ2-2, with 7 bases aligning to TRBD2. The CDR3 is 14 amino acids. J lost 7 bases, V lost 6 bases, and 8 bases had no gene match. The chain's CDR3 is CASSIGLGSGELFF. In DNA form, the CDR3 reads TGTGCCAGCAGCATCGGACTAGGGAGCGGGGAGCTGTTTTTT.

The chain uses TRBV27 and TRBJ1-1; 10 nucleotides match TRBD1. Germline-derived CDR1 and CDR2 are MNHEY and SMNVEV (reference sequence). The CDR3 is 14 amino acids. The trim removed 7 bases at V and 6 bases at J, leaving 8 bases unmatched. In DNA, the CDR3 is TGTGCCAGCAACAGACAGGGGGCAATATCTGAAGCTTTCTTT. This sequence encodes CASNRQGAISEAFF.

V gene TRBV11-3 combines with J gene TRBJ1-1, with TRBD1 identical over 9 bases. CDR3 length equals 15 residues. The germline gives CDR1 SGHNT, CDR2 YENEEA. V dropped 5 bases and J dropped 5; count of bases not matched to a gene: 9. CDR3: CASSPSQGARTEAFF. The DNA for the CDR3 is TGTGCCAGCAGCCCTTCACAGGGGGCGCGAACTGAAGCTTTCTTT.

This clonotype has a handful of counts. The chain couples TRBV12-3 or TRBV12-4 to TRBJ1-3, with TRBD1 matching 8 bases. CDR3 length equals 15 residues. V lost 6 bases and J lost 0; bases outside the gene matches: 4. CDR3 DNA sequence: TGTGCCAGCAGGGCAACAGGGGGCTCTGGAAACACCATATATTTT. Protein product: CASRATGGSGNTIYF.

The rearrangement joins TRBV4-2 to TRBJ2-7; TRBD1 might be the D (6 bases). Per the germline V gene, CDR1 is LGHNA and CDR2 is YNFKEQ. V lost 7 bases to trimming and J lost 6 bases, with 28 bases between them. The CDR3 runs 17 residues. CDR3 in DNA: TGTGCCAGCACCTCCCAACCGGGGACAAGAAATGCAGGCGAGCAGTACTTC. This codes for CASTSQPGTRNAGEQYF.

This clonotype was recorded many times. The CDR3 spells CASSSRTAGVNQPQHF. The DNA of the CDR3 is TGTGCCAGCAGTTCCCGAACAGCCGGGGTCAATCAGCCCCAGCATTTT. The chain joins TRBV27 to TRBJ1-5, with D unresolved. Trimming removed 4 bases from V and 3 bases from J, with 16 bases in between. The CDR3 runs 16 residues. Germline V gene lookup returns CDR1 MNHEY and CDR2 SMNVEV (reference sequence).

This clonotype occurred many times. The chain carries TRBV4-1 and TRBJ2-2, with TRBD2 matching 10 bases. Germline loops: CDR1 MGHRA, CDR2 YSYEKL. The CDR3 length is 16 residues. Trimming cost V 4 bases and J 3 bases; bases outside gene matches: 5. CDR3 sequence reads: CASSLQRGGYTGELFF. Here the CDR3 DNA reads TGCGCCAGCAGCCTTCAGCGGGGGGGCTACACCGGGGAGCTGTTTTTT.

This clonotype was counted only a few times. In DNA, the CDR3 is TGTGCCAGCAGGGGACAGGACGCCGTTTATGGCTACACCTTC. Its protein product is CASRGQDAVYGYTF. The rearrangement links TRBV27 to TRBJ1-2, with 8 bases that match TRBD1. Trimming removed 6 bases from V and 5 bases from J; junction bases left unmatched: 8. Germline V lookup: CDR1 MNHEY, CDR2 SMNVEV (reference sequence). CDR3 length: 14 amino acids.

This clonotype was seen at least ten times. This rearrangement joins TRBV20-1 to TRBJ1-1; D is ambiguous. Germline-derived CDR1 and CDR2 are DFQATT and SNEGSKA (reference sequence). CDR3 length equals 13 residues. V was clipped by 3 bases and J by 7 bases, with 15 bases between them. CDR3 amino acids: CSASAGELYEAFF. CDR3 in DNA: TGCAGTGCTAGTGCAGGCGAGCTTTATGAAGCTTTCTTT.

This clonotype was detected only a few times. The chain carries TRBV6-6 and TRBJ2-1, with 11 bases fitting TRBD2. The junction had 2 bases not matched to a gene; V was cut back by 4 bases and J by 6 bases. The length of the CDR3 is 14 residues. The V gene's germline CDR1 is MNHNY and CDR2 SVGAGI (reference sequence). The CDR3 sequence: CASSLAGGPNEQFF. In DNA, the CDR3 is TGTGCCAGCAGTTTAGCGGGGGGGCCCAATGAGCAGTTCTTC.

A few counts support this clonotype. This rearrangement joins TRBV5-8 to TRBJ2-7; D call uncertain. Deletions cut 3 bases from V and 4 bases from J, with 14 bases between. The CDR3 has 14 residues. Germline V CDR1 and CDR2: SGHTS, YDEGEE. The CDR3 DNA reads TGTGCCAGCAGCTCGCCCCCCCCCATATACGAGCAGTACTTC. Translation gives CASSSPPPIYEQYF.

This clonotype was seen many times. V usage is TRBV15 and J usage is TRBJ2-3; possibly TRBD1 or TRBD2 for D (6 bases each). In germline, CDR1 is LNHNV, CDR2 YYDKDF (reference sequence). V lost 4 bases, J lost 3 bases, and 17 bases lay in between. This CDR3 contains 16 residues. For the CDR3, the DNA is TGTGCCACCAGCACCCAGAGAGTAGGGGGGACAGATACGCAGTATTTT. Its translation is CATSTQRVGGTDTQYF.

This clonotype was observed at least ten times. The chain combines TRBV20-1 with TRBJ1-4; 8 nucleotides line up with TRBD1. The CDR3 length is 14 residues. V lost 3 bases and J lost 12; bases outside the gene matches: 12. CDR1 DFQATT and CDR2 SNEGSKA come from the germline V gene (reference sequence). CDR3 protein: CSASHRGFFGQLFF. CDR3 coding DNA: TGCAGTGCTAGTCACAGGGGGTTTTTCGGACAACTGTTTTTT.